Listed below are T cell receptor beta chains from one sample, sequenced in a study of cytomegalovirus exposure and HLA in healthy donors. Using immunoSEQ multiplex PCR, the repertoire was profiled, and TCRdb retains in-frame clones only, with some absent. Here the sample spans over 85,000 clones, around 80% being singletons. The sample comprised PBMCs. These receptors were taken from a man aged 25-40 years in good health and CMV-seropositive. Each CDR3 is given with its conserved first and last residue. The D gene is left open where the match is weak. For some rows the clone size is stated as once, few or many, or as a class when expanded; others skip it.

TRBD1	TRBV19	NA	TRBJ2-1	TGTGCCAGTAGCGCCGGGACAGGGTACAATGAGCAGTTCTTC	CASSAGTGYNEQFF
NA	TRBV2	NA	TRBJ2-5	TGTGCCAGCAGTGAAAGACAGGAGCAAGAGACCCAGTACTTC	CASSERQEQETQYF
NA	TRBV5-1	NA	TRBJ2-5	TGCGCCAGCAGCCCATTGGGTGTAGGGGCGGAGACCCAGTACTTC	CASSPLGVGAETQYF
NA	TRBV29-1	NA	TRBJ2-1	TGCAGCGTTGACTCGAGGGGGGGATACAATGAGCAGTTCTTC	CSVDSRGGYNEQFF
TRBD1	TRBV9	once	TRBJ2-7	TGTGCCAGCGCCAAGGGGGACAGGGTATCCTACGAGCAGTACTTC	CASAKGDRVSYEQYF
TRBD1	TRBV9	NA	TRBJ2-5	TGTGCCAGCAGCGTAGGACAGGGTGACGTTGAGACCCAGTACTTC	CASSVGQGDVETQYF
TRBD2	TRBV7-8	few	TRBJ2-3	TGTGCCAGCAGCTTATATACGGGGGGGCGAGGAGATACGCAGTATTTT	CASSLYTGGRGDTQYF
NA	TRBV7-9	NA	TRBJ2-7	TGTGCCAGCAGCTCTGCCTACGAGCAGTACTTC	CASSSAYEQYF
NA	TRBV6-6	NA	TRBJ2-1	TGTGCCAGCAGTCTGTTGACAGGTCTGGGTGAGCAGTTCTTC	CASSLLTGLGEQFF
NA	TRBV7-9	once	TRBJ2-3	TGTGCCAGCAGCCCCGCGAGGCAGTCAAGAGATACGCAGTATTTT	CASSPARQSRDTQYF
NA	TRBV6-1	NA	TRBJ1-1	TGTGCCAGCAGTGAGGGGAGGGACATTGAAGCTTTCTTT	CASSEGRDIEAFF
NA	TRBV5-1	once	TRBJ1-6	TGCGCCAGCAGCTTGGGGGGCAGGGGAGCTTCACCCCTCCACTTT	CASSLGGRGASPLHF
NA	TRBV7-2	NA	TRBJ1-1	TGTGCCAGCAGCCCCAACTGGGGACTTAACACTGAAGCTTTCTTT	CASSPNWGLNTEAFF
NA	TRBV5-1	NA	TRBJ2-7	TGCGCCAGCAGCTTGCCCACCTACGAGCAGTACTTC	CASSLPTYEQYF
NA	TRBV2	NA	TRBJ2-7	TGTGCCAGCATGGACGGGACACACAGCTCCTACGAGCAGTACTTC	CASMDGTHSSYEQYF
NA	TRBV10-3	NA	TRBJ1-4	TGTGCCACCGCCGGGGGGGCCGGGGAAAAACTGTTTTTT	CATAGGAGEKLFF
NA	TRBV5-6	NA	TRBJ2-7	TGTGCCAGCAGCTTGGCAGGGGAGCCGTTCTCCTACGAGCAGTACTTC	CASSLAGEPFSYEQYF
NA	TRBV11-3	NA	TRBJ1-2	TGTGCCAGCAGCACACTCGGAGGGAAAAATGGCGGTGGCTACACCTTC	CASSTLGGKNGGGYTF
TRBD1	TRBV18	NA	TRBJ1-6	TGTGCCAGCTCACTGACAGGGTCTTCACCCCTCCACTTT	CASSLTGSSPLHF
NA	TRBV4-3	NA	TRBJ1-4	TGCGCCAGCAGTCAAAGTCTCAGTACAACTAATGAAAAACTGTTTTTT	CASSQSLSTTNEKLFF
TRBD2	TRBV7-9	NA	TRBJ2-2	TGTGCCAGCAGCTTAGATCCGGGACTAGCGGGGCCAAACACCGGGGAGCTGTTTTTT	CASSLDPGLAGPNTGELFF
NA	TRBV5-1	NA	TRBJ2-1	TGCGCCAGCAGTTTCGCGGAACCGGCCTACAATGAGCAGTTCTTC	CASSFAEPAYNEQFF
TRBD2	TRBV2	NA	TRBJ2-1	TGTGCCAGCAGTGACTCCGGACTAGCGGGGGGTAATGAGCAGTTCTTC	CASSDSGLAGGNEQFF
TRBD2	TRBV4-1	NA	TRBJ2-2	TGCGCCAGCAGCATGGCGGGGGCGAACACCGGGGAGCTGTTTTTT	CASSMAGANTGELFF
TRBD2	TRBV5-6	NA	TRBJ2-1	TGTGCCAGCAGCTTGCTAAGTGCCGGGGGGGCCACCTACAATGAGCAGTTCTTC	CASSLLSAGGATYNEQFF
NA	TRBV4-1	NA	TRBJ1-1	TGCGCCAGCAGCCTCCTGGCAGGTGGCAGGGGCCACTTGAACACTGAAGCTTTCTTT	CASSLLAGGRGHLNTEAFF
NA	TRBV30	NA	TRBJ2-2	TGTGCCTGGAGTGTACTTACGGTCACCGGGGAGCTGTTTTTT	CAWSVLTVTGELFF
NA	TRBV28	NA	TRBJ1-6	TGTGCCAGCAGCGTGCAGACAGCTAATTCACCCCTCCACTTT	CASSVQTANSPLHF
NA	TRBV15	NA	TRBJ2-6	TGTGCCACCAGCTCCTCCTCTGGGGCCAACGTCCTGACTTTC	CATSSSSGANVLTF
NA	TRBV6-1	NA	TRBJ2-7	TGTGCCAGCAGTGCGCGGTTAGACTCCTACGAGCAGTACTTC	CASSARLDSYEQYF
TRBD2	TRBV28	NA	TRBJ2-5	TGTGCCAGCAGTTTAGGGACTAGCGGAATCCAAGAGACCCAGTACTTC	CASSLGTSGIQETQYF
NA	TRBV5-1	few	TRBJ2-7	TGCGCCAGCAGCTTGAAATACAGGGCATCCTTCCTCGAGCAGTACTTC	CASSLKYRASFLEQYF
NA	TRBV10-3	NA	TRBJ1-2	TGTGCCATCAGCCCGAGGGAGGACGGCTACACCTTC	CAISPREDGYTF
TRBD1	TRBV7-2	few	TRBJ1-2	TGTGCCAGCAGCTCGAGGGGGACAGGGACCTATGGCTACACCTTC	CASSSRGTGTYGYTF
NA	TRBV2	NA	TRBJ1-5	TGTGCCAGCAGTGAAACAGTCTCTAGCAATCAGCCCCAGCATTTT	CASSETVSSNQPQHF
NA	TRBV6-6	NA	TRBJ1-1	TGTGCCAGCAGTTCGACACCGAACACTGAAGCTTTCTTT	CASSSTPNTEAFF
NA	TRBV4-3	once	TRBJ2-1	TGCGCCAGCAGCCAAGATCCACAGGGCGCTTACAATGAGCAGTTCTTC	CASSQDPQGAYNEQFF
NA	TRBV20-1	NA	TRBJ2-1	TGCAGTGCAACTCCAAATGAGCAGTTCTTC	CSATPNEQFF
TRBD1	TRBV10-2	NA	TRBJ1-4	TGCGCCAGCAGCAGGACAGGAAAACCGACCGGTAATGAAAAACTGTTTTTT	CASSRTGKPTGNEKLFF
NA	TRBV9	NA	TRBJ2-3	TGTGCCAGCAGCCTGGGCGGGGATACGCAGTATTTT	CASSLGGDTQYF
NA	TRBV5-1	NA	TRBJ1-3	TGCGCCAGCAGCTTGGAGGCCGTAGCCTCTGGAAACACCATATATTTT	CASSLEAVASGNTIYF
NA	TRBV7-8	NA	TRBJ1-2	TGTGCCAGCAGCTTAGTGGGGGGGGGAAACTATGGCTACACCTTC	CASSLVGGGNYGYTF
TRBD2	TRBV28	few	TRBJ2-1	TGTGCCAGCAGCTCTACCCCCGGGACTAGCTGGAATGAGCAGTTCTTC	CASSSTPGTSWNEQFF
TRBD1	TRBV4-3	few	TRBJ1-2	TGCGCCAGCAGCCAAGATCCGGACAGGAACTATGGCTACACCTTC	CASSQDPDRNYGYTF
NA	TRBV13	NA	TRBJ2-7	TGTGCCAGCAGCTTTCAACTTGCAGGGAGGCGAGTGGAGTACTTC	CASSFQLAGRRVEYF
TRBD1	TRBV7-2	NA	TRBJ1-1	TGTGCCAGCAGCGCCCCTCAGGGGGCCGGGACTGAAGCTTTCTTT	CASSAPQGAGTEAFF
NA	TRBV7-6	NA	TRBJ2-7	TGTGCCAGCAGCTTAATTCCAGGGGTCTACGAGCAGTACTTC	CASSLIPGVYEQYF
NA	TRBV5-1	NA	TRBJ2-5	TGCGCCAGCAGCTCCTTCTCCCGTCAAGAGACCCAGTACTTC	CASSSFSRQETQYF
NA	TRBV6-5	NA	TRBJ2-7	TGTGCCAGCAGTCACCAGGCCGAGCAGTACTTC	CASSHQAEQYF
NA	TRBV5-1	NA	TRBJ2-5	TGCGCCAGCAGCCCCAGGGACTGGGAGACCCAGTACTTC	CASSPRDWETQYF
NA	TRBV15	NA	TRBJ2-7	TGTGCCACCAGCAGTCAGGAGCGGGTCGACGAGCAGTACTTC	CATSSQERVDEQYF
NA	TRBV13	NA	TRBJ2-7	TGTGCCAGCAGCTTTGGGCAGGGATGGGAGCAGTACTTC	CASSFGQGWEQYF
NA	TRBV6-6	few	TRBJ2-7	TGTGCCAGCCTACTGGACACCAGCTCCTACGAGCAGTACTTC	CASLLDTSSYEQYF
NA	TRBV6-5	NA	TRBJ1-2	TGTGCCAGCAAATTATCCCGGGGCTATGGCTACACCTTC	CASKLSRGYGYTF
TRBD2	TRBV7-3	NA	TRBJ2-2	TGTGCCAGCAGCTTAACCGGGGGGGCGAACACCGGGGAGCTGTTTTTT	CASSLTGGANTGELFF
NA	TRBV19	NA	TRBJ2-5	TGTACCAGTAGTATGGTCGGGGAGTGGGAGACCCAGTACTTC	CTSSMVGEWETQYF
TRBD1	TRBV4-3	once	TRBJ2-5	TGCGCCAGCAGCCAAGGGGGACAGGCGCAAGAGACCCAGTACTTC	CASSQGGQAQETQYF
TRBD1	TRBV30	NA	TRBJ2-5	TGTGCCTGGGGGACAGTAAAAGAGACCCAGTACTTC	CAWGTVKETQYF
TRBD2	TRBV2	NA	TRBJ2-2	TGTGCCAGCAGTGAATGGGTAGCGGGGAACACCGGGGAGCTGTTTTTT	CASSEWVAGNTGELFF